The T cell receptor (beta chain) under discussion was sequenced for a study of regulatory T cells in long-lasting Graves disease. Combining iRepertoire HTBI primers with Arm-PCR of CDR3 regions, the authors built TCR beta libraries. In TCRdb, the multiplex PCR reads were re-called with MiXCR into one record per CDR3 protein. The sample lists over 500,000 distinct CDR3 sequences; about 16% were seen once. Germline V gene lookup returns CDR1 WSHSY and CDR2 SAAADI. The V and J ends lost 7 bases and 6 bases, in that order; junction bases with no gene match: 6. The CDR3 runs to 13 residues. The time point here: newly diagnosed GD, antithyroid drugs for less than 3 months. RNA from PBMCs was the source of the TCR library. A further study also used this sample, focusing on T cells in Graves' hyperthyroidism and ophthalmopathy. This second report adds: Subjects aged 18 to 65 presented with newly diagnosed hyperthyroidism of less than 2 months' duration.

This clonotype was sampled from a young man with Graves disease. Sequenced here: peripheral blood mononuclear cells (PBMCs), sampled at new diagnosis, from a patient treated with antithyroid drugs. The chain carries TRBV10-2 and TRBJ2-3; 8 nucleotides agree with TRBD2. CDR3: CASMGGRKDTQYF. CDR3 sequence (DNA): TGCGCCAGCATGGGCGGGAGGAAGGATACGCAGTATTTT.